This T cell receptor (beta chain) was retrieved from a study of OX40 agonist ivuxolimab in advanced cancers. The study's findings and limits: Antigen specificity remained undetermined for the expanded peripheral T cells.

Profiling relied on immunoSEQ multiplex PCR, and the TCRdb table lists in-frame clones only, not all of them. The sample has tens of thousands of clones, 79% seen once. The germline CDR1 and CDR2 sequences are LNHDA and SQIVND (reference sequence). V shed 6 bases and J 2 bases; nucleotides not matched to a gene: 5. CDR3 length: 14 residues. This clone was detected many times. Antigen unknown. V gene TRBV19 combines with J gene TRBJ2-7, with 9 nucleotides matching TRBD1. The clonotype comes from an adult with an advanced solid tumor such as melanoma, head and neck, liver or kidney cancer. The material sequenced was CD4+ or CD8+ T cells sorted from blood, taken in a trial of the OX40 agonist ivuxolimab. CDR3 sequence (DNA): TGTGCCAGTAGCGAGGGACAGGGACCCTACGAGCAGTACTTC. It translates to CASSEGQGPYEQYF.